Below are 7 T cell receptor beta chains sequenced from a single sample in a study of T cell responses to AZD1222 COVID-19 vaccine. Only in-frame clones appear in the TCRdb table, and some are missing; sequencing was by immunoSEQ multiplex PCR. The repertoire holds 85,000 to 110,000 clones, with less than 95% as singletons. The specimen was peripheral blood, collected on day 0 of AZD1222 vaccination. These receptors all stem from an adult in good health.

The rearrangement links TRBV7-6 to TRBJ1-2, with D perhaps TRBD1 (6 bases). The ends were cut back, 5 bases at V and 2 bases at J, with 15 bases in the middle. CDR3 length: 15 amino acids. The V gene's germline CDR1 is SGHVS and CDR2 FNYEAQ. CDR3: CASSETRDMNYGYTF. Written as DNA, the CDR3 is TGTGCCAGCAGCGAAACCAGGGACATGAACTATGGCTACACCTTC.

The rearrangement uses TRBV19 and TRBJ1-1; 9 nucleotides line up with TRBD1. V lost 4 bases to trimming and J lost 3 bases; unmatched junction nucleotides: 3. There are 14 residues in the CDR3. Germline CDR1 and CDR2: LNHDA and SQIVND (reference sequence). CDR3 bases: TGTGCCAGTAGTAGGACAGGGGCGGACACTGAAGCTTTCTTT. Amino acid sequence: CASSRTGADTEAFF.

The CDR3: CAISSPDRGGEKLFF. The CDR3 DNA reads as TGTGCCATCAGTTCCCCCGACAGGGGCGGTGAAAAACTGTTTTTT. This chain uses TRBV10-3 with TRBJ1-4; TRBD1 aligns across 8 bases. After removal of 5 bases from V and 7 bases from J, the junction contained 9 bases not matched to a gene. The CDR3 contains 15 residues. CDR1 and CDR2 from the germline V gene are ENHRY and SYGVKD.

This chain uses TRBV4-1 with TRBJ1-5, with a weak D call TRBD1 (6 bases). Per the germline V gene, CDR1 is MGHRA and CDR2 is YSYEKL. V was cut by 3 bases and J by 0 bases, with 15 bases left in between. The CDR3 covers 17 residues. For the CDR3, the DNA is TGCGCCAGCAGCCACCGAGGGGGGGAGGGTAGCAATCAGCCCCAGCATTTT. Protein: CASSHRGGEGSNQPQHF.

The CDR3 bases are TGTGCCAGCAGCTTGAACTTATTCGGGGGGCGGTTAACTCTCTATGGCTACACCTTC. Its translation: CASSLNLFGGRLTLYGYTF. The chain carries TRBV5-4 and TRBJ1-2, with a tentative D call TRBD1 (6 bases). Trimming removed 1 base from V and 4 bases from J, with 26 bases in between. There are 19 residues in the CDR3. From germline, CDR1 is SGHNT and CDR2 YYREEE (reference sequence).

The chain recombines TRBV7-9 with TRBJ1-4; TRBD1 aligns across 9 bases. Germline lookup yields CDR1 SEHNR and CDR2 FQNEAQ (reference sequence). The CDR3 runs to 15 residues. Trimming removed 1 base from V and 6 bases from J; junction bases left unmatched: 3. The CDR3 spells CASSLETGGHEKLFF. CDR3 sequence (DNA): TGTGCCAGCAGCTTAGAGACAGGGGGGCATGAAAAACTGTTTTTT.

J is TRBJ1-2 and V is TRBV6-5, with D tentatively TRBD1 (6 bases). CDR3 length equals 12 residues. Trimming took 10 bases from V and 8 from J, leaving 17 bases between them. Per germline, CDR1 MNHEY and CDR2 SVGAGI. The CDR3 sequence: CATRRGPGGYTF. Here the CDR3 DNA reads TGTGCCACGCGGCGGGGGCCAGGAGGCTACACCTTC.